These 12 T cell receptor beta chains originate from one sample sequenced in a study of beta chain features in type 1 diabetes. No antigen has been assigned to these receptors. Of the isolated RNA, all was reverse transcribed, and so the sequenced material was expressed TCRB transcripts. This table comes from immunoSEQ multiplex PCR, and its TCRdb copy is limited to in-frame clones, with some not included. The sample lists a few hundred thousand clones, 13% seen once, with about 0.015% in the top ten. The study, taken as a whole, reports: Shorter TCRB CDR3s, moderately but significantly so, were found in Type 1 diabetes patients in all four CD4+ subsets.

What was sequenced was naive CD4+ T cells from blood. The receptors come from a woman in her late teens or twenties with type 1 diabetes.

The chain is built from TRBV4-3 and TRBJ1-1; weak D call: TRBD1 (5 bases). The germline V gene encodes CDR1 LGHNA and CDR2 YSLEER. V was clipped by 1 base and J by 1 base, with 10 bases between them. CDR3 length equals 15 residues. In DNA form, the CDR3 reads TGCGCCAGCAGCCAAGCGACGGGGGGGAACACTGAAGCTTTCTTT. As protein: CASSQATGGNTEAFF.

The CDR3 here is CASSLFLEAVGEQYF. The CDR3 DNA sequence: TGTGCCAGCAGTTTATTCCTTGAAGCGGTGGGCGAGCAGTACTTC. This rearrangement joins TRBV28 to TRBJ2-7; TRBD2 might be the D (5 bases). The CDR3 is 15 residues long. Germline V gene data show CDR1 as MDHEN and CDR2 as SYDVKM. V gave up 1 base and J gave up 6 bases, with 16 bases separating them.

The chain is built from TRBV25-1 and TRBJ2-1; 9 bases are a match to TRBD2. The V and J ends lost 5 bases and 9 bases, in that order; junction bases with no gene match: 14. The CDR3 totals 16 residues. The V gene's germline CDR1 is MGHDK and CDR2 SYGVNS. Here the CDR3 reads CASSPPGLAGEGEQFF. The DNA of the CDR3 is TGTGCCAGCAGTCCTCCGGGACTAGCAGGGGAGGGTGAGCAGTTCTTC.

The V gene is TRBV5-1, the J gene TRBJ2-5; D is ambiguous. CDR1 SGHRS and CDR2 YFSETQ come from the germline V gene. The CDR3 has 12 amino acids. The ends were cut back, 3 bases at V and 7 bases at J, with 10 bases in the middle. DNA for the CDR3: TGCGCCAGCAGCTCCCCCCCGGGGACCCAGTACTTC. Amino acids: CASSSPPGTQYF.

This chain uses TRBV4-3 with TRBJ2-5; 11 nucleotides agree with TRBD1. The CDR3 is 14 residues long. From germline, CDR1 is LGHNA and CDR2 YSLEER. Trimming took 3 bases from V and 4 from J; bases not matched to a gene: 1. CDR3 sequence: CASSHGTGGETQYF. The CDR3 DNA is TGCGCCAGCAGCCACGGGACAGGGGGAGAGACCCAGTACTTC.

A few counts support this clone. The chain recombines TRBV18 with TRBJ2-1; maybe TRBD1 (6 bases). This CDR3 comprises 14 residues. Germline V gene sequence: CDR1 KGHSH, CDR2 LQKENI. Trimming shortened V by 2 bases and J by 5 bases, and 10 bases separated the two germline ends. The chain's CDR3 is CASSPMDSDNEQFF. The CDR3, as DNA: TGTGCCAGCTCACCAATGGACAGTGACAATGAGCAGTTCTTC.

The CDR3 is CASSPREGRNTEAFF. Written as DNA, the CDR3 is TGTGCCAGCTCACCCAGGGAGGGGAGGAACACTGAAGCTTTCTTT. The chain links TRBV18 to TRBJ1-1, with D possibly matching TRBD1 (5 bases). The CDR3 spans 15 residues. In germline, CDR1 is KGHSH, CDR2 LQKENI. The germline V and J ends were trimmed by 3 bases and 1 base, with 12 bases remaining between them.

The DNA for the CDR3 is TGTGCCAGCAGGGAAACCAGGGAATGGAGCGCGGACGAGCAGTACGTC. Translating gives CASRETREWSADEQYV. The rearrangement links TRBV2 to TRBJ2-7, with D perhaps TRBD1 (5 bases). The V gene lost 6 bases and the J gene lost 5 bases, with 23 bases spanning the gap. The CDR3 has 16 amino acids. Germline CDR1 reads SNHLY; CDR2 reads FYNNEI.

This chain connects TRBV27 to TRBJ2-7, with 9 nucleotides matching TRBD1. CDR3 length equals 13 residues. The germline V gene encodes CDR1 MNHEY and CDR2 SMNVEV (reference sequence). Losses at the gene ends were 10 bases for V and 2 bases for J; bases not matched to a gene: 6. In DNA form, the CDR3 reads TGTGCCACGATGGACAGGGGCCCCTACGAGCAGTACTTC. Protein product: CATMDRGPYEQYF.

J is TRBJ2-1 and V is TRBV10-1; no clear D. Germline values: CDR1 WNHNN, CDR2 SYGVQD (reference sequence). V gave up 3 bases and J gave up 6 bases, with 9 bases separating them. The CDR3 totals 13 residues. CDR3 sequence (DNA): TGCGCCAGCAGTGACCTGCCGGGCAATGAGCAGTTCTTC. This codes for CASSDLPGNEQFF.

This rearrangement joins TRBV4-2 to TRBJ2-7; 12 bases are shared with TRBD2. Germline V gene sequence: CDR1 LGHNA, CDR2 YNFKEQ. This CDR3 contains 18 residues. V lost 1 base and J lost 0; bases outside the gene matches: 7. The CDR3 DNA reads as TGTGCCAGCAGCCAAGTAACTAGCGGGAGGCTAGCCTCCTACGAGCAGTACTTC. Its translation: CASSQVTSGRLASYEQYF.

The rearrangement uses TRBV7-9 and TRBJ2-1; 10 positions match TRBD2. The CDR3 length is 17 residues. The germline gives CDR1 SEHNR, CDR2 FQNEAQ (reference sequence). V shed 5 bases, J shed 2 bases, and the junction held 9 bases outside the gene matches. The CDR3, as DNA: TGTGCCAGCAGCCCCGGGCTAGCGGGAGTCGCCTACAATGAGCAGTTCTTC. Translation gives CASSPGLAGVAYNEQFF. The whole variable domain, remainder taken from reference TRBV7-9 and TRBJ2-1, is DTGVSQNPRHKITKRGQNVTFRCDPISEHNRLYWYRQTLGQGPEFLTYFQNEAQLEKSRLLSDRFSAERPKGSFSTLEIQRTEQGDSAMYLCASSPGLAGVAYNEQFFGPGTRLTVL.